The rows below give T cell receptor beta chains drawn from one sample of a study of cytomegalovirus exposure and HLA in healthy donors. Data came from immunoSEQ multiplex PCR; TCRdb stores just in-frame clones and leaves some out. Of about 130,000 clones listed, around 80% are singletons. The sample taken for sequencing was PBMCs. Receptors originate from a woman in her 50s in good health and CMV-seronegative. The CDR3 runs from the conserved cysteine through the conserved F or W.

V	CDR3
TRBV6-1	CASSEQGLDTEAFF
TRBV4-1	CASSQEGAYGYTF
TRBV27	CASRLAGSARDEQFF
TRBV7-9	CASTHRDSLILGNTIYF
TRBV19	CASSIEQSRNTEAFF
TRBV7-9	CASSLTGGTTDTQYF
TRBV10-3	CAISERTGLGGANVLTF
TRBV2	CASSRTGTHEAFF
TRBV11-2	CASSLGLASTDTQYF
TRBV15	CATSRDAASYNEQFF
TRBV6-4	CASSDLPLNNEQFF
TRBV30	CARTGGQGGRTQYF
TRBV27	CASSLYRGLAGGYTF
TRBV10-3	CAITQDRIANYGYTF
TRBV7-9	CASSLLDRGRETEAFF
TRBV7-2	CASSPAGTPGADTQYF
TRBV7-2	CAEGASSYNEQFF
TRBV29-1	CSLLTGMNTEAFF
TRBV28	CASSPPGGRTDTQYF
TRBV30	CAWSVARTSGLGDTQYF
TRBV6-5	CASGGGGSYNEQFF
TRBV5-5	CASSLEQGYEQYF
TRBV5-1	CASSLSGVADTQYF
TRBV10-3	CAIKQQGKDYGYTF
TRBV5-4	CASSLVGREGYTF
TRBV7-6	CASSLDGSYEQYF
TRBV4-2	CASSQDMGAVTGELFF
TRBV7-9	CASSLGGGGETEAFF
TRBV28	CASSGWPKGETQYF
TRBV9	CASSVDGGRWTDTQYF
TRBV2	CASSDANSRGYTF
TRBV5-8	CASSKQNTGELFF
TRBV7-2	CASSSWDRGAQVYEQYF
TRBV10-1	CASSETGNSNQPQHF
TRBV13	CASSATLPGGYTF
TRBV7-3	CASSQGLGLYNEQFF
TRBV5-6	CASSLVGGGEKLFF
TRBV11-1	CASSFPRGTAYNEQFF
TRBV30	CAWSSTPGGGGYTF
TRBV6-5	CASSDKGLAGNEQYF
TRBV5-4	CASSGPGTEAGKLFF
TRBV18	CASSRNRAQETQYF
TRBV10-3	CAITGPGSDGYTF